Listed below are T cell receptor beta chains from one sample, sequenced in a study of patients and donors after allogeneic stem cell transplantation. TCRdb re-derived calls from the RT-PCR reads in MiXCR, one entry per CDR3 protein. Here the sample spans some 960,000 distinct CDR3 sequences, more than 15% being singletons. Specimen: blood, either unsorted or a sorted T cell fraction (not recorded which). These receptors were taken from a human donor who was either an allogeneic HSCT recipient or a stem cell or donor lymphocyte infusion donor (not recorded which). It is not recorded whose cells these are; they may come from a transplant donor. CDR3s include the opening cysteine and the closing phenylalanine or tryptophan. A D gene is named only where the DNA matches it firmly. A row's size may be missing; if present it is once, few, many or a size class.

TRBV7-2	-	TRBJ1-1	few	TGTGCCAGCAGCTTTCGGATGGGTACTGAAGCTTTCTTT	CASSFRMGTEAFF
TRBV5-1	-	TRBJ2-5	-	TGCGCCAGCAGCTTGGACGAGACGCAGACCCAGTACTTC	CASSLDETQTQYF
TRBV29-1	TRBD2	TRBJ2-3	-	TGCAGCGTTGACCAGCGGGGTTATGGCACAGATACGCAGTATTTT	CSVDQRGYGTDTQYF
TRBV7-2	-	TRBJ2-7	many	TGTGCCAGCAGCTTAGTGGGACTTGCCTACGAGCAGTACTTC	CASSLVGLAYEQYF
TRBV7-3	TRBD2	TRBJ2-2	-	TGTGCCAGCAGCTTGACTAGCGGGGTGAACACCGGGGAGCTGTTTTTT	CASSLTSGVNTGELFF
TRBV11-2	TRBD2	TRBJ2-3	-	TGTGCCAGCAGCACCCGGGACCGGGGGGGCACAGATACGCAGTATTTT	CASSTRDRGGTDTQYF
TRBV7-9	-	TRBJ1-1	few	TGTGCCAGCAGCTTAGGTCAGGGAACCCCTGAAGCTTTCTTT	CASSLGQGTPEAFF
TRBV30	TRBD2	TRBJ2-7	-	TGTGCCTGGACCAGGACTAGCGGGGCCTACGAGCAGTACTTC	CAWTRTSGAYEQYF
TRBV7-9	-	TRBJ1-2	many	TGTGCCAGCAGCTTATCAGGGGCCTATGGCTACACCTTC	CASSLSGAYGYTF
TRBV5-1	-	TRBJ1-1	many	TGCGCCAGCAGACCGGGGCAAGGCACTGAAGCTTTCTTT	CASRPGQGTEAFF
TRBV21-1	-	TRBJ2-2	many	TGTGCCAGCAGCAAACAACCGGGACTCGCGAACACCGGGGAGCTGTTTTTT	CASSKQPGLANTGELFF
TRBV6-1	-	TRBJ2-2	-	TGTGCCAGCAGAAAGAAGGGGGGCACCGGGGAGCTGTTTTTT	CASRKKGGTGELFF
TRBV24-1	-	TRBJ1-5	-	TGTGCCACCAGTGACCTTGACGGCGAAATCAATCAGCCCCAGCATTTT	CATSDLDGEINQPQHF
TRBV12-3/TRBV12-4	TRBD1	TRBJ1-6	few	TGTGCCAGCAGTGACAGGGACAGGAAAAATTCACCCCTCCACTTT	CASSDRDRKNSPLHF
TRBV9	-	TRBJ2-7	-	TGTGCCAGCAGCGCCCTGGGGAACTACGAGCAGTACTTC	CASSALGNYEQYF
TRBV5-1	TRBD2	TRBJ2-7	-	TGCGCCAGCAGCTTGGGCGGGACTAGCGACTCCTACGAGCAGTACTTC	CASSLGGTSDSYEQYF